The entry that follows covers one TCR beta chain sequence. This clone showed up just once. Its antigen specificity is not known. The record has no base qualities; no much larger clone is one base away. Donors were patients with melanoma. The data stem from a study of CD4+ T cells in melanoma (dated by TCRdb to about 2022). In terms of the full investigation: Neoantigen-specific CD4+ T cells in human melanoma were investigated in the study. The research as a whole found: The report described a correlation between neoantigen-specific CD4+ T cells and the function of CD8+ T cells, macrophages and B cells. Neoantigen-specific CD4+ T cells in melanoma were reported to have a range of differentiation states.

Library generation was performed with the immunoSEQ multiplex PCR assay. TCRdb's version of the immuneACCESS table is confined to in-frame rearrangements and falls short of the full clone set. An unresolved V gene accounts for under half of the shortfall where checked; the remainder is of unknown origin. This sample comprises about 8,900 clones, around 71% of them detected only once. The ten most abundant clones make up over 15% of the sample. For CDR1 and CDR2, the germline V gene (reference sequence) lists SGHNT and YYREEE. The junction carries 10 bases between V and J, which are trimmed by 4 bases and 2 bases respectively. Measured from the cysteine to the phenylalanine, the CDR3 is 13 residues long. The sequence is cut down to CDR3 DNA, 39 bases in frame from base 1.

This clonotype was obtained from a human donor with melanoma. The chain couples TRBV5-4 to TRBJ2-7; no D gene call is confident. Sequenced input: cells from a culture (not recorded whether cultured in vitro). The DNA sequence is TGTGCCAGCAGCCAAGCTCCGACCTACGAGCAGTACTTC. This gives the protein CASSQAPTYEQYF. Full variable domain (CDR3 extended with the reference TRBV5-4 and TRBJ2-7 proteins): ETGVTQSPTHLIKTRGQQVTLRCSSQSGHNTVSWYQQALGQGPQFIFQYYREEENGRGNFPPRFSGLQFPNYSSELNVNALELDDSALYLCASSQAPTYEQYFGPGTRLTVT.